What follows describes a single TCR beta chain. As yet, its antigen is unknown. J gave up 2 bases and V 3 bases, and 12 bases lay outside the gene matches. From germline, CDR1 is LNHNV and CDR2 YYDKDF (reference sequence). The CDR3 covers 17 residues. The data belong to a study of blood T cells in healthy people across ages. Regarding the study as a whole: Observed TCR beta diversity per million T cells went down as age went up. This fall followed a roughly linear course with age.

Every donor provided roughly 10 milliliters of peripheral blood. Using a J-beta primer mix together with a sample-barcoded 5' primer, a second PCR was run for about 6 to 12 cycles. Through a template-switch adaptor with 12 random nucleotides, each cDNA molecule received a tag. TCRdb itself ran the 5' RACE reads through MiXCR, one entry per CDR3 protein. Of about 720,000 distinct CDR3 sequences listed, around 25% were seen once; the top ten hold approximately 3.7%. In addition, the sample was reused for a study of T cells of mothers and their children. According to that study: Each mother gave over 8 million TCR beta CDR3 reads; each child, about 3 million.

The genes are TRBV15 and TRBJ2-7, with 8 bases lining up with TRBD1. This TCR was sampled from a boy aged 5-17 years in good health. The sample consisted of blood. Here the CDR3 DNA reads TGTGCCACCAGCAGTTCTGGTGTAGGGGGACAGGCCTACGAGCAGTACTTC. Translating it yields CATSSSGVGGQAYEQYF. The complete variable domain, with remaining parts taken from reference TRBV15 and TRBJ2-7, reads DAMVIQNPRYQVTQFGKPVTLSCSQTLNHNVMYWYQQKSSQAPKLLFHYYDKDFNNEADTPDNFQSRRPNTSFCFLDIRSPGLGDTAMYLCATSSSGVGGQAYEQYFGPGTRLTVT.